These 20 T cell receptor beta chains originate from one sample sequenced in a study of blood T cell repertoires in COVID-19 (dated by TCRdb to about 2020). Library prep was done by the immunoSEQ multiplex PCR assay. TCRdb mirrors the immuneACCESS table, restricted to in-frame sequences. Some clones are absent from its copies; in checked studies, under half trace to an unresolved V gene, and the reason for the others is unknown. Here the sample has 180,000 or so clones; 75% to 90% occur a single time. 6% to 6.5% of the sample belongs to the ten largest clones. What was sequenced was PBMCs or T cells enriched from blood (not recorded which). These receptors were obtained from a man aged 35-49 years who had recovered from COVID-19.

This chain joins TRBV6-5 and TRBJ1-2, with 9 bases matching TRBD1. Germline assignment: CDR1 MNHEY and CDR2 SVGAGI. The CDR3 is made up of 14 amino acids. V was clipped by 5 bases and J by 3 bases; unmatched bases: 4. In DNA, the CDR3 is TGTGCCAGCAGTCAACAGGGGGCCCACTATGGCTACACCTTC. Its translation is CASSQQGAHYGYTF.

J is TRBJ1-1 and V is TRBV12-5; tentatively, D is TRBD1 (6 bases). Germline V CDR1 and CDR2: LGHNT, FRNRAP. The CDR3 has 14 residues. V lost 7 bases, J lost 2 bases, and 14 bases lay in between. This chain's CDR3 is CASADRDTNTEAFF. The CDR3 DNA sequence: TGTGCTAGTGCCGACCGGGACACTAACACTGAAGCTTTCTTT.

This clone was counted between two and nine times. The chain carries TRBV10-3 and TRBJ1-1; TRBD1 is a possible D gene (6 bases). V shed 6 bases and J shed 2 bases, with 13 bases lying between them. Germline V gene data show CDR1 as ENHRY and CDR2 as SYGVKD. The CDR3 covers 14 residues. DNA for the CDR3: TGTGCCATCAGGCCCGAGGGGGAAAACACTGAAGCTTTCTTT. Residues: CAIRPEGENTEAFF.

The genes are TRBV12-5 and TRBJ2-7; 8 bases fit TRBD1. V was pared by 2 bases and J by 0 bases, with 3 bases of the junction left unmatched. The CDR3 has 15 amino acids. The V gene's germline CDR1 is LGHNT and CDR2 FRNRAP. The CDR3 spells CASGLPGQGSYEQYF. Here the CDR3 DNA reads TGTGCTAGTGGTTTGCCCGGACAGGGCTCCTACGAGCAGTACTTC.

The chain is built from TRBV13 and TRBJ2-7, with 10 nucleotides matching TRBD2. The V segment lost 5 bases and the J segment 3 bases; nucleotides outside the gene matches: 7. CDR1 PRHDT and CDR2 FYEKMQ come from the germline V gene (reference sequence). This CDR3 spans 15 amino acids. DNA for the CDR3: TGTGCCAGCAGCGACAGGACTAGCGGACTCTACGAGCAGTACTTC. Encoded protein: CASSDRTSGLYEQYF.

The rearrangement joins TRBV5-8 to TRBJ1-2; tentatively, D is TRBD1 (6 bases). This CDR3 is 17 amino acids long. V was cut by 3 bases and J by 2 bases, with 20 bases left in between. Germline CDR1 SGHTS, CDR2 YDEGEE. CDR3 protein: CASSSPFKDRLNYGYTF. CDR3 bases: TGTGCCAGCAGCTCCCCATTTAAGGACAGACTCAACTATGGCTACACCTTC. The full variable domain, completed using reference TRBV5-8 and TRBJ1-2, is EAGVTQSPTHLIKTRGQQATLRCSPISGHTSVYWYQQALGLGLQFLLWYDEGEERNRGNFPPRFSGRQFPNYSSELNVNALELEDSALYLCASSSPFKDRLNYGYTFGSGTRLTVV.

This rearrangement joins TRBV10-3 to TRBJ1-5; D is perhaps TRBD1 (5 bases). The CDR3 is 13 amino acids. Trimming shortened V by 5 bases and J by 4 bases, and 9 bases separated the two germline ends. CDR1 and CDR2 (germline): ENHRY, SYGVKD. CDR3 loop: CAISPGENQPQHF. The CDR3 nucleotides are TGTGCCATCAGTCCGGGGGAGAATCAGCCCCAGCATTTT.

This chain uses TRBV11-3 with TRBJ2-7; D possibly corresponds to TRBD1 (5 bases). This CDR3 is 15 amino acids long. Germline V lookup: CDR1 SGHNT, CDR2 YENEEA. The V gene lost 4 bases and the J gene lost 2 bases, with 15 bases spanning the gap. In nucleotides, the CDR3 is TGTGCCAGCAGCTCCTGGGGCAGCGAGACCTACGAGCAGTACTTC. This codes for CASSSWGSETYEQYF. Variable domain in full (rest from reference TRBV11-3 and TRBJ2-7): EAGVVQSPRYKIIEKKQPVAFWCNPISGHNTLYWYLQNLGQGPELLIRYENEEAVDDSQLPKDRFSAERLKGVDSTLKIQPAELGDSAVYLCASSSWGSETYEQYFGPGTRLTVT.

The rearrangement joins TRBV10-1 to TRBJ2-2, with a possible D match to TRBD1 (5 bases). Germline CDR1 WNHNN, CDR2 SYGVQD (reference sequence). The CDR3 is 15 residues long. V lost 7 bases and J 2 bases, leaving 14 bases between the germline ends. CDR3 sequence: CASTQGQGNTGELFF. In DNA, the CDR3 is TGCGCCAGCACCCAAGGCCAGGGTAACACCGGGGAGCTGTTTTTT.

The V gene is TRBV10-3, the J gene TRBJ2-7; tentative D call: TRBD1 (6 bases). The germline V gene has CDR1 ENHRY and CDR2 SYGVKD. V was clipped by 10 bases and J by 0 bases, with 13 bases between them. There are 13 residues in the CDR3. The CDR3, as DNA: TGTGCCACCCGGACGGACAGCTCCTACGAGCAGTACTTC. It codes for CATRTDSSYEQYF.

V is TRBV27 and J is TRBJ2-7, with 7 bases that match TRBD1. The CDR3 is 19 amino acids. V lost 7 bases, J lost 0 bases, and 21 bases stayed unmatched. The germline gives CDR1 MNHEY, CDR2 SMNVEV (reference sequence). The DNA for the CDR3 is TGTGCCAGCACGAACTACTTTGGGACAGCCTTACCCCCCTCCTACGAGCAGTACTTC. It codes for CASTNYFGTALPPSYEQYF.

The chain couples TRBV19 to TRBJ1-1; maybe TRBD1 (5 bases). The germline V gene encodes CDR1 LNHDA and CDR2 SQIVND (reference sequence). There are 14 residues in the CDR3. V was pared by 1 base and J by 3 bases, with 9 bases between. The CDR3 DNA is TGTGCCAGTAGTATAGTAGGGGAATACACTGAAGCTTTCTTT. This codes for CASSIVGEYTEAFF.

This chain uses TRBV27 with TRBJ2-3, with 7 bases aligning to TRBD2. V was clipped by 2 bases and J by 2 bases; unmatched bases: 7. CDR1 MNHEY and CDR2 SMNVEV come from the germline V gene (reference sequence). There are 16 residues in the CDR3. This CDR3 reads CASSLPASGSTDTQYF. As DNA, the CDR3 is TGTGCCAGCAGTTTACCGGCTAGCGGATCCACAGATACGCAGTATTTT.

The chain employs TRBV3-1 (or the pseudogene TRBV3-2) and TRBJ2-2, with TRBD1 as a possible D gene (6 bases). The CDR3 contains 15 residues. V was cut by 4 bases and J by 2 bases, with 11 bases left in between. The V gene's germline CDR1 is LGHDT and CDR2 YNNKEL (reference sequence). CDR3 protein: CASSPKGVNTGELFF. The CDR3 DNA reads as TGTGCCAGCAGCCCGAAGGGGGTCAACACCGGGGAGCTGTTTTTT.

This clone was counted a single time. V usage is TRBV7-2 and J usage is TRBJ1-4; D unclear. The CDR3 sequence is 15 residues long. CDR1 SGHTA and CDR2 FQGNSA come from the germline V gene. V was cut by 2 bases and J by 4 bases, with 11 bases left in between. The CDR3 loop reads CASSLYQEDNEKLFF. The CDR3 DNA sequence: TGTGCCAGCAGCTTATATCAGGAGGATAATGAAAAACTGTTTTTT.

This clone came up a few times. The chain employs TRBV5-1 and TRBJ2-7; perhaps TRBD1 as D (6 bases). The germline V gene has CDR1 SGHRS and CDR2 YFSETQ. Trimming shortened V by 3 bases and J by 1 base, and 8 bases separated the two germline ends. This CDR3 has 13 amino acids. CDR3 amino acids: CASSSQGSYEQYF. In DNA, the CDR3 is TGCGCCAGCAGCTCACAGGGATCCTACGAGCAGTACTTC.

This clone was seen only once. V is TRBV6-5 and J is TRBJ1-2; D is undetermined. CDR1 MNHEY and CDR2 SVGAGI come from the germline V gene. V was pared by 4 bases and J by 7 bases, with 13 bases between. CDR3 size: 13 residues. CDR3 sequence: CASSSLSGGGYTF. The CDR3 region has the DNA TGTGCCAGCAGTTCCTTATCAGGAGGTGGCTACACCTTC.

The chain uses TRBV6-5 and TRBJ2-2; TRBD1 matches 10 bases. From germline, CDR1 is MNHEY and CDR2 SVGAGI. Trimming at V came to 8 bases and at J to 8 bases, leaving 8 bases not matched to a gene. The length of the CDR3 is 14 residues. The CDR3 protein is CASYSTGGWGELFF. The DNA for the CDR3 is TGTGCCAGCTATTCGACAGGGGGCTGGGGGGAGCTGTTTTTT.

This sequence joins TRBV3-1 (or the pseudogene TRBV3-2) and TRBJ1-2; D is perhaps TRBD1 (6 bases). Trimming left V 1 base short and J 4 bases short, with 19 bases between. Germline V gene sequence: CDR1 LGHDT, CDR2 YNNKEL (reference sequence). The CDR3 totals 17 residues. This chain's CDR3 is CASSQVSGAGLAYGYTF. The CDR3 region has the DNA TGTGCCAGCAGCCAAGTCTCAGGGGCTGGTCTTGCCTATGGCTACACCTTC.

DNA for the CDR3: TGCGCCAGCAGCCGGCGAGCGGGAGGTAGGAGTACCCAAGAGACCCAGTACTTC. Its protein is CASSRRAGGRSTQETQYF. V is TRBV5-1 and J is TRBJ2-5, with 9 bases aligning to TRBD2. Germline V lookup: CDR1 SGHRS, CDR2 YFSETQ. Trimming removed 4 bases from V and 1 base from J; junction bases left unmatched: 14. The CDR3 consists of 18 residues.